This note documents a single T cell receptor (beta chain) sequence. Indicated treatment: about 20 received Ad26.COV2.S at low or high dose, single or two shots; 5 received placebo; per-sample allocation not given. Sampling took place 63 days after the first vaccine or placebo injection. V gave up 8 bases and J gave up 2 bases, with 18 bases separating them. Germline CDR1 and CDR2: MNHEY and SMNVEV (reference sequence). This CDR3 has 15 residues. These data come from a study of Ad26.COV2.S vaccination and SARS-CoV-2 variants. The method was immunoSEQ multiplex PCR; TCRdb's version includes in-frame clones alone and lacks a portion of them. The table lists 350,000 to 450,000 clones, over 75% of them singletons.

The sample was peripheral blood, taken in a trial of Ad26.COV2.S vaccine versus placebo. This receptor was obtained from a person aged 18-65 years who received the Ad26.COV2.S COVID-19 vaccine or a placebo. The chain has TRBV27 and TRBJ2-5; possibly TRBD2 for D (6 bases). Written as DNA, the CDR3 is TGTGCCAGCGCCCGATACGGGAGATTTCAAGAGACCCAGTACTTC. The encoded protein is CASARYGRFQETQYF.